The 28 T cell receptor beta chains reported below all come from one sample, sequenced in a study of blood T cell repertoires in COVID-19. Some clones are missing from TCRdb's copy, which holds only in-frame ones; the method was immunoSEQ multiplex PCR. Of about 190,000 clones listed, about 88% were seen once; the top ten hold about 1.1%. The specimen was peripheral blood. All receptors derive from a man aged 30-40 years with acute or convalescent COVID-19.

The V and J genes are TRBV7-9 and TRBJ1-1; TRBD1 aligns across 7 bases. V shed 6 bases, J shed 11 bases, and the junction held 12 bases outside the gene matches. The germline V gene encodes CDR1 SEHNR and CDR2 FQNEAQ (reference sequence). This CDR3 is 13 amino acids long. CDR3 nucleotide sequence: TGTGCCAGCAGGGCCCGACAGGGAACACAGGCTTTCTTT. Translated: CASRARQGTQAFF.

CDR3: CASTGTVNTEAFF. CDR3 DNA: TGTGCCAGCACGGGGACAGTGAACACTGAAGCTTTCTTT. V is TRBV28 and J is TRBJ1-1; TRBD1 matches 7 bases. V trimming: 7 bases; J trimming: 0 bases; junction bases outside the gene matches: 2. Germline assignment: CDR1 MDHEN and CDR2 SYDVKM. The CDR3 consists of 13 residues. The entire variable domain, with the rest obtained from reference TRBV28 and TRBJ1-1, is as follows: DVKVTQSSRYLVKRTGEKVFLECVQDMDHENMFWYRQDPGLGLRLIYFSYDVKMKEKGDIPEGYSVSREKKERFSLILESASTNQTSMYLCASTGTVNTEAFFGQGTRLTVV.

The chain couples TRBV30 to TRBJ1-4; D is possibly TRBD1 (5 bases). Germline V CDR1 and CDR2: GTSNPN, SVGIG (reference sequence). V was pared by 4 bases and J by 8 bases, with 14 bases between. The length of the CDR3 is 13 residues. The CDR3: CAWTQKAGEKLFF. CDR3 coding DNA: TGTGCCTGGACCCAAAAGGCAGGGGAAAAACTGTTTTTT.

The V gene is TRBV19, the J gene TRBJ2-4; D gene unclear. Germline lookup yields CDR1 LNHDA and CDR2 SQIVND (reference sequence). Trimming stripped 0 bases from V and 4 bases from J, with 4 bases between. The CDR3 consists of 13 residues. CDR3 nucleotide sequence: TGTGCCAGTAGTATAGATCGGAAAAACATTCAGTACTTC. Translating gives CASSIDRKNIQYF.

The chain links TRBV7-9 to TRBJ2-5; D is ambiguous. The germline V and J ends were trimmed by 8 bases and 5 bases, with 6 bases remaining between them. The CDR3 runs 10 residues. CDR1 is SEHNR and CDR2 is FQNEAQ in the germline V gene (reference sequence). DNA for the CDR3: TGTGCCAGCTCTTCCGAGACCCAGTACTTC. Translation: CASSSETQYF.

This clone was observed once. The chain links TRBV5-1 to TRBJ1-6; no definite D call. Germline-derived CDR1 and CDR2 are SGHRS and YFSETQ. The V gene lost 5 bases and the J gene lost 7 bases, with 13 bases spanning the gap. The CDR3 runs to 14 residues. The CDR3 loop is CASRPWTENSPLHF. In nucleotides, the CDR3 is TGCGCCAGCAGACCGTGGACTGAAAATTCACCCCTCCACTTT.

The chain couples TRBV19 to TRBJ1-1; a weak D match, TRBD1 (6 bases). Trimming removed 4 bases from V and 0 bases from J, with 12 bases in between. This CDR3 contains 15 residues. CDR1 and CDR2 from the germline V gene are LNHDA and SQIVND (reference sequence). This CDR3 reads CASSRGPALNTEAFF. In DNA, the CDR3 is TGTGCCAGTAGTAGGGGGCCGGCTTTGAACACTGAAGCTTTCTTT.

The chain employs TRBV9 and TRBJ1-2, with TRBD1 as a possible D gene (6 bases). The length of the CDR3 is 15 residues. Trimming shortened V by 0 bases and J by 2 bases, and 11 bases separated the two germline ends. Per the germline V gene, CDR1 is SGDLS and CDR2 is YYNGEE. CDR3 sequence reads: CASSVGTDENYGYTF. The CDR3 DNA reads as TGTGCCAGCAGCGTAGGGACAGACGAAAACTATGGCTACACCTTC.

The J gene is TRBJ1-3, the V gene TRBV4-2; D is possibly TRBD1 (6 bases). Germline CDR1 reads LGHNA; CDR2 reads YNFKEQ. The CDR3 is 18 residues long. V lost 5 bases and J lost 0, with 20 bases in between. CDR3 protein: CASSEVAGARSSGNTIYF. CDR3 DNA sequence: TGTGCCAGCAGCGAAGTCGCAGGGGCCCGATCCTCTGGAAACACCATATATTTT.

Details on this clone: The identical CDR3 is also encoded by other nucleotide sequences in the sample. The chain recombines TRBV11-2 with TRBJ2-3; perhaps TRBD1 as D (6 bases). The CDR3 contains 13 residues. CDR1 is SGHAT, CDR2 FQNNGV, per germline. The V gene lost 5 bases and the J gene lost 2 bases, with 8 bases spanning the gap. Written as DNA, the CDR3 is TGTGCCAGCAGCCCAGGGGTCACAGATACGCAGTATTTT. Amino acid sequence: CASSPGVTDTQYF.

The chain uses TRBV7-2 and TRBJ1-1, with a weak D call TRBD1 (5 bases). Germline-derived CDR1 and CDR2 are SGHTA and FQGNSA. The CDR3 runs 12 residues. V gave up 5 bases and J gave up 6 bases, with 10 bases separating them. The CDR3 DNA reads as TGTGCCAGCAGCCCCGCGGGACCTGAAGCTTTCTTT. This encodes CASSPAGPEAFF.

The V gene is TRBV4-1, the J gene TRBJ2-7, with 8 bases matching TRBD1. Per germline, CDR1 MGHRA and CDR2 YSYEKL. The CDR3 runs 14 residues. The junction had 4 bases not matched to a gene; V was cut back by 5 bases and J by 1 base. Here the CDR3 reads CASSFDRGSYEQYF. In nucleotides, the CDR3 is TGCGCCAGCAGCTTCGACAGGGGATCCTACGAGCAGTACTTC.

The CDR3: CAWSSSLRVLSGANVLTF. DNA of the CDR3: TGTGCCTGGAGTTCTTCCCTAAGAGTCCTTTCTGGGGCCAACGTCCTGACTTTC. This rearrangement joins TRBV30 to TRBJ2-6; D not resolved. The CDR3 loop spans 18 amino acids. V lost 2 bases to trimming and J lost 1 base, with 18 bases between them. Per the germline V gene, CDR1 is GTSNPN and CDR2 is SVGIG (reference sequence).

V gene TRBV24-1 combines with J gene TRBJ2-2; a possible D gene is TRBD1 (5 bases). CDR3 size: 13 residues. The germline V gene encodes CDR1 KGHDR and CDR2 SFDVKD. The ends were cut back, 5 bases at V and 5 bases at J, with 8 bases in the middle. DNA of the CDR3: TGTGCCACCAGTGCAGGGTGGACCGGGGAGCTGTTTTTT. Translated, it gives CATSAGWTGELFF.

The chain uses TRBV14 and TRBJ2-3; TRBD2 might be the D (5 bases). The CDR3 is 17 residues long. V dropped 0 bases and J dropped 4 bases, with 17 bases sitting between them. In germline, CDR1 is SGHDN, CDR2 FVKESK. This chain's CDR3 is CASSQEVGVLGADTQYF. CDR3 bases: TGTGCCAGCAGCCAAGAGGTTGGGGTGTTGGGAGCAGATACGCAGTATTTT.

This chain uses TRBV5-1 with TRBJ2-3, with 9 bases identical to TRBD2. This CDR3 is built from 16 residues. V lost 3 bases and J lost 5; bases outside the gene matches: 10. Germline CDR1 reads SGHRS; CDR2 reads YFSETQ. The CDR3 loop is CASSYPSWRGGDTQYF. CDR3 DNA sequence: TGCGCCAGCAGCTATCCTTCTTGGCGGGGGGGAGATACGCAGTATTTT.

The rearrangement joins TRBV7-8 to TRBJ2-3; TRBD2 matches 10 bases. CDR1 is SGHVS and CDR2 is FQNEAQ in the germline V gene. The V and J ends lost 0 bases and 5 bases, in that order; junction bases with no gene match: 5. The CDR3 consists of 16 residues. CDR3 amino acids: CASSLALSGGVDTQYF. The CDR3 nucleotides read TGTGCCAGCAGCTTAGCGCTCAGCGGGGGGGTAGATACGCAGTATTTT.

V gene TRBV6-2 or TRBV6-3 combines with J gene TRBJ1-4; D possibly corresponds to TRBD1 (5 bases). Germline V gene lookup returns CDR1 MNHEY and CDR2 SVGEGT. Trimming removed 5 bases from V and 8 bases from J, with 15 bases in between. The CDR3 runs to 14 residues. Written as DNA, the CDR3 is TGTGCCAGCAGTAAAGGAGGGGATCAAGAAAAACTGTTTTTT. It specifies CASSKGGDQEKLFF.

The rearrangement uses TRBV7-8 and TRBJ1-2; TRBD1 might be the D (6 bases). This CDR3 is built from 14 residues. The V and J ends lost 3 bases and 4 bases respectively, with 12 bases between them. Germline V gene sequence: CDR1 SGHVS, CDR2 FQNEAQ. The DNA for the CDR3 is TGTGCCAGCAGCTTTTCACAGGGAGCCTATGGCTACACCTTC. Protein product: CASSFSQGAYGYTF.

This chain joins TRBV6-5 and TRBJ2-1; 9 bases agree with TRBD2. Looked up from germline, CDR1 is MNHEY and CDR2 is SVGAGI. This CDR3 has 15 residues. J gave up 5 bases and V 2 bases, and 4 bases lay outside the gene matches. CDR3 DNA: TGTGCCAGCAGTTACGAGGCTAGCGGGAACAATGAGCAGTTCTTC. It specifies CASSYEASGNNEQFF.

The table lists this clone with a few counts. Other DNA sequences of this sample code for an identical CDR3. CDR3 coding DNA: TGCGCCAGCAGCCTGGCCGGGGGGAAAGAGACCCAGTACTTC. Translating gives CASSLAGGKETQYF. The rearrangement joins TRBV5-1 to TRBJ2-5, with 7 bases matching TRBD2. The CDR3 covers 14 residues. In germline, CDR1 is SGHRS, CDR2 YFSETQ. The V segment lost 4 bases and the J segment 3 bases; nucleotides outside the gene matches: 6.

The J gene is TRBJ1-1, the V gene TRBV28; D gene unclear. The germline V gene has CDR1 MDHEN and CDR2 SYDVKM. Deletions cut 10 bases from V and 1 base from J, with 7 bases between. The CDR3 runs to 11 residues. The CDR3 nucleotides read TGTGCCACAACGGGGAACACTGAAGCTTTCTTT. Translating gives CATTGNTEAFF. Using reference TRBV28 and TRBJ1-1 for the parts outside the CDR3, the full variable domain is DVKVTQSSRYLVKRTGEKVFLECVQDMDHENMFWYRQDPGLGLRLIYFSYDVKMKEKGDIPEGYSVSREKKERFSLILESASTNQTSMYLCATTGNTEAFFGQGTRLTVV.

V is TRBV28 and J is TRBJ1-1; 10 bases line up with TRBD1. With 5 bases clipped from V and 6 bases from J, the junction kept 9 bases outside the gene matches. This CDR3 is built from 15 residues. Germline loops: CDR1 MDHEN, CDR2 SYDVKM. The CDR3 coding sequence is TGTGCCAGCAGTGACCCGGGACAGGGGTTTTCTGAAGCTTTCTTT. Protein product: CASSDPGQGFSEAFF. Full variable domain (remainder filled in from reference TRBV28 and TRBJ1-1): DVKVTQSSRYLVKRTGEKVFLECVQDMDHENMFWYRQDPGLGLRLIYFSYDVKMKEKGDIPEGYSVSREKKERFSLILESASTNQTSMYLCASSDPGQGFSEAFFGQGTRLTVV.

The chain links TRBV5-1 to TRBJ1-5, with D possibly being TRBD1 (5 bases). V was trimmed by 4 bases and J by 7 bases, leaving 15 bases between them. Germline lookup yields CDR1 SGHRS and CDR2 YFSETQ. This CDR3 region has 14 residues. The CDR3 coding sequence is TGCGCCAGCAGCCAGGGCGGGGCTGGGCAGCCCCAGCATTTT. Translation gives CASSQGGAGQPQHF.

This clone was counted only a few times. This rearrangement joins TRBV2 to TRBJ1-3; 8 nucleotides agree with TRBD1. This CDR3 comprises 16 residues. Trimming at V came to 2 bases and at J to 4 bases, leaving 7 bases not matched to a gene. Germline V gene data show CDR1 as SNHLY and CDR2 as FYNNEI. CDR3 sequence: CASSERGAGGGNTIYF. CDR3 DNA: TGTGCCAGCAGTGAAAGAGGGGCAGGGGGCGGAAACACCATATATTTT.

This chain uses TRBV19 with TRBJ2-1; possible D gene TRBD2, 6 bases. Germline loops: CDR1 LNHDA, CDR2 SQIVND (reference sequence). The germline V and J ends were trimmed by 4 bases and 0 bases, with 13 bases remaining between them. The CDR3 length is 16 residues. The CDR3 here is CASSTGTSNSYNEQFF. The CDR3 bases are TGTGCCAGTAGTACCGGGACTTCGAACTCCTACAATGAGCAGTTCTTC.

The rearrangement uses TRBV27 and TRBJ2-5; TRBD1 agrees at 8 bases. Germline CDR1 reads MNHEY; CDR2 reads SMNVEV (reference sequence). The CDR3 spans 13 residues. The J segment lost 3 bases and the V segment lost 6 bases, leaving 3 bases of the junction unmatched. CDR3 sequence reads: CASRTDREETQYF. For the CDR3, the DNA is TGTGCCAGCAGAACGGACAGGGAAGAGACCCAGTACTTC.

The chain links TRBV5-6 to TRBJ2-2; D not certain. The germline CDR1 and CDR2 sequences are SGHDT and YYEEEE. This CDR3 comprises 12 residues. V shed 3 bases and J shed 3 bases, with 3 bases lying between them. The CDR3 sequence: CASSSYTGELFF. The CDR3 DNA sequence: TGTGCCAGCAGCTCTTACACCGGGGAGCTGTTTTTT.